These 13 T cell receptor beta chains originate from one sample sequenced in a study of cytomegalovirus exposure and HLA in healthy donors. This PCR relied on a set of 60 Vbeta primers and 13 Jbeta primers. TCRdb's table, derived via immunoSEQ multiplex PCR, lists solely in-frame clones and lacks some. The sample carries 180,000 or so clones, approximately 85% recorded once. The specimen sequenced was PBMCs. These receptors came from a woman in her fifties or sixties in good health and CMV-seropositive.

The chain has TRBV27 and TRBJ1-4, with D maybe TRBD1 (5 bases). With 6 bases removed from V and 8 bases from J, the gap between germline ends came to 19 bases. The CDR3 consists of 15 residues. The germline CDR1 and CDR2 sequences are MNHEY and SMNVEV (reference sequence). The CDR3 protein is CASRERGWGEEKLFF. The CDR3 DNA is TGTGCCAGCAGGGAAAGGGGTTGGGGGGAAGAAAAACTGTTTTTT. Full variable domain (rest looked up from reference TRBV27 and TRBJ1-4): EAQVTQNPRYLITVTGKKLTVTCSQNMNHEYMSWYRQDPGLGLRQIYYSMNVEVTDKGDVPEGYKVSRKEKRNFPLILESPSPNQTSLYFCASRERGWGEEKLFFGSGTQLSVL.

This sequence joins TRBV30 and TRBJ2-3; D uncertain. CDR1 and CDR2 (germline): GTSNPN, SVGIG (reference sequence). V was pared by 0 bases and J by 1 base, with 5 bases between. The CDR3 is made up of 13 amino acids. CDR3 residues: CAWSVRGTDTQYF. DNA of the CDR3: TGTGCCTGGAGTGTACGGGGCACAGATACGCAGTATTTT.

This chain joins TRBV10-2 and TRBJ2-1; 10 positions match TRBD2. Germline lookup yields CDR1 WSHSY and CDR2 SAAADI. Trimming took 5 bases from V and 3 from J; bases not matched to a gene: 4. This CDR3 has 15 residues. DNA for the CDR3: TGCGCCAGCAGTCCCGGGACTAGCGACTACAATGAGCAGTTCTTC. The encoded protein is CASSPGTSDYNEQFF.

The chain has TRBV5-5 and TRBJ2-5, with 8 bases identical to TRBD2. Trimming removed 4 bases from V and 6 bases from J; junction bases left unmatched: 8. This CDR3 is built from 14 residues. The V gene's germline CDR1 is SGHKS and CDR2 YYEKEE (reference sequence). The DNA for the CDR3 is TGTGCCAGCAGCCTGGGACCGGGAGGGAAGACCCAGTACTTC. Translating it yields CASSLGPGGKTQYF.

This chain uses TRBV10-3 with TRBJ2-1, with D perhaps TRBD2 (6 bases). The CDR3 is 15 amino acids. Per the germline V gene, CDR1 is ENHRY and CDR2 is SYGVKD. V dropped 4 bases and J dropped 1 base, with 11 bases sitting between them. CDR3 sequence reads: CAISGSGGSYNEQFF. The CDR3 coding sequence is TGTGCCATCAGTGGGAGTGGGGGGTCCTACAATGAGCAGTTCTTC.

This rearrangement joins TRBV10-2 to TRBJ2-2; TRBD2 might be the D (5 bases). V was shortened by 0 bases and J by 5 bases, with 19 bases between the two germline ends. The germline gives CDR1 WSHSY, CDR2 SAAADI. There are 18 residues in the CDR3. CDR3 nucleotide sequence: TGCGCCAGCAGTGAGTCCGAACTAGGGTTGTCGGGAACCGGGGAGCTGTTTTTT. Encoded protein: CASSESELGLSGTGELFF.

The chain carries TRBV28 and TRBJ2-3, with 13 nucleotides matching TRBD2. The V segment lost 6 bases and the J segment 5 bases; nucleotides outside the gene matches: 5. CDR1 MDHEN and CDR2 SYDVKM come from the germline V gene. The CDR3 is 15 amino acids. The CDR3 loop is CASRTSGRGRDTQYF. CDR3 coding DNA: TGTGCCAGCAGAACTAGCGGGAGGGGGAGAGATACGCAGTATTTT.

The chain uses TRBV7-9 and TRBJ2-1; TRBD2 might be the D (5 bases). Germline CDR1 and CDR2: SEHNR and FQNEAQ (reference sequence). V lost 4 bases and J lost 10, with 14 bases in between. The CDR3 length is 13 residues. DNA of the CDR3: TGTGCCAGCAGCTCATCCGGACTCGAGGAGCAGTTCTTC. Encoded protein: CASSSSGLEEQFF.

This clone was seen only a few times. The J gene is TRBJ1-2, the V gene TRBV28, with D perhaps matching TRBD1 (6 bases). The CDR3 is 16 amino acids. Trimming pared 4 bases from V and 4 bases from J, leaving 19 bases between. Germline V gene sequence: CDR1 MDHEN, CDR2 SYDVKM. The CDR3: CASSSSGGPGFYGYTF. In DNA form, the CDR3 reads TGTGCCAGCAGTTCCTCGGGGGGGCCGGGATTCTATGGCTACACCTTC.

The rearrangement links TRBV4-1 to TRBJ2-3; 8 nucleotides agree with TRBD2. Germline V gives CDR1 MGHRA, CDR2 YSYEKL. J was trimmed by 0 bases and V by 4 bases; bases with no gene match: 12. The CDR3 totals 18 residues. CDR3 DNA: TGCGCCAGCAGCCCAAAAGTTGGTGCGGGGGGAAGCACAGATACGCAGTATTTT. Its translation is CASSPKVGAGGSTDTQYF.

V gene TRBV5-1 combines with J gene TRBJ2-3, with TRBD1 identical over 7 bases. V was clipped by 6 bases and J by 0 bases; unmatched bases: 13. This CDR3 has 17 residues. Germline values: CDR1 SGHRS, CDR2 YFSETQ. CDR3 residues: CASTGVGGALSTDTQYF. The CDR3 DNA sequence: TGCGCCAGCACTGGGGTAGGGGGCGCGTTGAGCACAGATACGCAGTATTTT.

The chain joins TRBV11-2 to TRBJ1-1; the match to TRBD1 covers 10 bases. Germline trimming cut 2 bases from V and 5 bases from J; bases unmatched to any gene: 11. This CDR3 has 17 residues. In germline, CDR1 is SGHAT, CDR2 FQNNGV. CDR3 in amino acids: CASSLPLKTGGRTEAFF. Written as DNA, the CDR3 is TGTGCCAGCAGCTTACCCCTGAAGACAGGGGGCAGGACTGAAGCTTTCTTT.

The chain links TRBV28 to TRBJ2-3; TRBD2 matches at 9 bases. V dropped 8 bases and J dropped 4; count of bases not matched to a gene: 13. The CDR3 runs 16 residues. Germline V gene lookup returns CDR1 MDHEN and CDR2 SYDVKM. CDR3 amino acids: CASPPGLAGRADTQYF. CDR3 coding DNA: TGTGCCAGCCCCCCGGGGCTAGCGGGAAGAGCAGATACGCAGTATTTT.